This TCR beta chain derives from a study of Graves' ophthalmopathy and Graves' hyperthyroidism. Study findings and constraints: Among thyroid clonotypes expanded above 0.001 frequency, most also appeared in blood. For separating ophthalmopathy from stable hyperthyroidism, a 13-signature model gave about 90% sensitivity and roughly 77% specificity.

Physicians reached a diagnosis by relying on clinical symptoms, serum thyroxine, TRAb, thyroid ultrasound and orbital computed tomography. PBMCs originated in roughly 9.3 ml of fresh peripheral blood. As the template, RNA transcripts were used to amplify TCR beta CDR3 regions. Second-round multiplex PCR came after a first-round RT-PCR that employed HTBI primers. TCRdb processed the multiplex PCR reads anew with MiXCR; each CDR3 protein has one entry. Of 240,000 or so distinct CDR3 sequences detected, 45% appear once; the ten largest clones hold more than 45%. As to this clonotype: No antigen is known for it.

The V end lost 6 bases, the J end lost 8 bases, and 10 bases lay between the germline ends. CDR1 and CDR2 from the germline V gene are SQVTM and ANQGSEA. This CDR3 is built from 10 residues. The sequenced material came from peripheral blood. The chain has TRBV29-1 and TRBJ1-2; weak D call: TRBD1 (6 bases). This receptor was taken from an adult man with Graves' ophthalmopathy. CDR3 residues: CSVTTGGYTF. The CDR3 bases are TGCAGCGTCACCACAGGGGGCTACACCTTC. The whole variable domain, filled in from reference TRBV29-1 and TRBJ1-2, reads SAVISQKPSRDICQRGTSLTIQCQVDSQVTMMFWYRQQPGQSLTLIATANQGSEATYESGFVIDKFPISRPNLTFSTLTVSNMSPEDSSIYLCSVTTGGYTFGSGTRLTVV.